This TCR beta chain was recovered during a study of T cell repertoires in cytomegalovirus infection. Whole-study context: The authors used CMV epitopes that were HLA-C-restricted (recently identified) and HLA-B-restricted (well studied). Findings and limits, study-wide: Accumulated public TCR beta family frequency recognized individuals carrying CMV together with the relevant HLA.

Via MiXCR, TCRdb re-called the reads, giving one row per CDR3 protein. The sample contains approximately 990,000 distinct CDR3 sequences, approximately 31% of which appear only once. For this clonotype: Its matching antigen is unknown.

The CDR3 spans 16 residues. Looked up from germline, CDR1 is MGHRA and CDR2 is YSYEKL. V was trimmed by 3 bases and J by 3 bases, leaving 16 bases between them. The material sequenced was cultured CD8+ T cells from PBMCs, taken from culture after CMV antigen stimulation. The chain has TRBV4-1 and TRBJ2-3; D is perhaps TRBD1 (5 bases). The TCR sequence derives from a human donor in good health (CMV status not recorded). Some clones in this sample may be carry-over from other donors' samples. CDR3 protein: CASSQGPLSGTDTQYF. CDR3 bases: TGCGCCAGCAGCCAGGGGCCTCTCTCCGGGACAGATACGCAGTATTTT.